The present T cell receptor (beta chain) was sequenced within a study of CXCR3-negative and CXCR3-positive naive CD8 T cells. Study summary: Each library held about 1.5 +/- 0.3 million TRB reads, 130 million to 150 million in total.

Every CD8+ T cell subset underwent triplicate sorting at 300,000 cells apiece. It was by 5' RACE with UMI labels that the TRB cDNA libraries were prepared. TCRdb reprocessed the 5' RACE reads, keeping one entry per CDR3 protein, no DNA. The sample holds about 40,000 distinct CDR3 sequences. The CDR3 is made up of 18 amino acids. In germline, CDR1 is SGHTA, CDR2 FQGNSA. General observations from the study: Memory cells differed in TRBV-TRBJ usage, but naive CXCR3-negative and CXCR3-positive cells had similar usage.

Of note for this clonotype: Its antigen is unknown.

The TCR originated in a human donor in good health. Some clones in this sample may be carry-over from other donors' samples. The sequenced material came from memory CD8+ T cells from blood. The genes are TRBV7-2 and TRBJ2-2; the D call from TCRdb, TRBD1, cannot be confirmed without DNA. This chain's CDR3 is CASSLTPGRLANTGELFF.